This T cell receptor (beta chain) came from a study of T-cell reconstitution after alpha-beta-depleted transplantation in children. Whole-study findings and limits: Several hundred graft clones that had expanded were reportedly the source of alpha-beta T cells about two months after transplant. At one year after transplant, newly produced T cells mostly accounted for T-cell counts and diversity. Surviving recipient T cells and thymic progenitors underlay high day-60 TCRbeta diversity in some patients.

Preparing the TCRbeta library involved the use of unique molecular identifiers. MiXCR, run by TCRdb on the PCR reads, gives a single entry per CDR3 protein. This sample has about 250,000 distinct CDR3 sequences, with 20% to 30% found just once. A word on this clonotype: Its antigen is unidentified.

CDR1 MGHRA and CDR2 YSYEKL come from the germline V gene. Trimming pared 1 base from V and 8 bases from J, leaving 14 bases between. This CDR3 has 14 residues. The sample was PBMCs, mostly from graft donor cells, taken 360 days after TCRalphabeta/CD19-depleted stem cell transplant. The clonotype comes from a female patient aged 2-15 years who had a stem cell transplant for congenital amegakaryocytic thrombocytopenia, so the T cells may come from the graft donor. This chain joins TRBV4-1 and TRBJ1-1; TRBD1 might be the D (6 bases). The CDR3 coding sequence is TGCGCCAGCAGCCAAGTCCGTAGGGGGAGGGAAGCTTTCTTT. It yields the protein CASSQVRRGREAFF.